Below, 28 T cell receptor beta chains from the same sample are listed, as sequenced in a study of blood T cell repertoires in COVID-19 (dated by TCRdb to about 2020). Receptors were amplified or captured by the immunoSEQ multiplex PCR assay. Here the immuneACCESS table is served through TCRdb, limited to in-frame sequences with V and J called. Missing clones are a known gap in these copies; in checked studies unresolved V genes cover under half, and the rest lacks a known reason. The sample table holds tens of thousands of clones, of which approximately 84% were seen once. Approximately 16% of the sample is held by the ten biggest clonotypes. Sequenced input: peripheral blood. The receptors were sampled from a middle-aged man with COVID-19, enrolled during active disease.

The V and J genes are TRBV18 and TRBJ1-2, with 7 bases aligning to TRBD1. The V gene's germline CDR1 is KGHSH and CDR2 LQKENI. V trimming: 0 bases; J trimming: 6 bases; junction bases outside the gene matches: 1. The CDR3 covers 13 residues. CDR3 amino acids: CASSPPGTDGYTF. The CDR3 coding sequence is TGTGCCAGCTCACCACCTGGGACAGATGGCTACACCTTC.

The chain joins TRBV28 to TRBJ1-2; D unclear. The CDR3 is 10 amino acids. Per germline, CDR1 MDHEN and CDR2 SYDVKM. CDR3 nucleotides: TGTGTATCGGGAGGACGAGGCTACACCTTC. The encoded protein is CVSGGRGYTF.

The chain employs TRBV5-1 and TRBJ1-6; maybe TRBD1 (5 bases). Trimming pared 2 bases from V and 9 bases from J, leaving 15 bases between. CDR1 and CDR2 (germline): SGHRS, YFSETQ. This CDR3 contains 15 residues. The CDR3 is CASSFGQGTISPLHF. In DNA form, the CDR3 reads TGCGCCAGCAGCTTCGGGCAGGGTACGATTTCACCCCTCCACTTT.

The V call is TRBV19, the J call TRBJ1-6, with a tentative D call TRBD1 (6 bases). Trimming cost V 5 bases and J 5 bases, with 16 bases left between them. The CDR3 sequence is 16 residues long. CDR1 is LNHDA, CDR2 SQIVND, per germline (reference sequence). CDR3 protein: CASSSLGRGDNSPLHF. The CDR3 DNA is TGTGCCAGTAGTTCCTTAGGCAGGGGAGATAATTCACCCCTCCACTTT.

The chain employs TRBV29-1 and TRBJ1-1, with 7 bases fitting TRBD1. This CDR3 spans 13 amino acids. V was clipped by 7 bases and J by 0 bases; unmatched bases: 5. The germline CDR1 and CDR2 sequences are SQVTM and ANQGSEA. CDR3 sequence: CSAEGQMNTEAFF. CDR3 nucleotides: TGCAGCGCCGAGGGACAGATGAACACTGAAGCTTTCTTT. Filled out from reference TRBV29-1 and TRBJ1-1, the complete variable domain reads SAVISQKPSRDICQRGTSLTIQCQVDSQVTMMFWYRQQPGQSLTLIATANQGSEATYESGFVIDKFPISRPNLTFSTLTVSNMSPEDSSIYLCSAEGQMNTEAFFGQGTRLTVV.

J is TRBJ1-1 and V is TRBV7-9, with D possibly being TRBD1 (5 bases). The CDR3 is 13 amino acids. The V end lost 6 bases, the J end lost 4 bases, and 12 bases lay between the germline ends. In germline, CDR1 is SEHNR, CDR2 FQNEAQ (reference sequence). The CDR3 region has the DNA TGTGCCAGCAGGAGTCAGGGTGGCACTGAAGCTTTCTTT. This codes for CASRSQGGTEAFF.

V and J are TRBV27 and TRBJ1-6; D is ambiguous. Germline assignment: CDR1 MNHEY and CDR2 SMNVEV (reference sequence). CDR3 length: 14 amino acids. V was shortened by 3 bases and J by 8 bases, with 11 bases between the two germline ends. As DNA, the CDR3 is TGTGCCAGCAGTTTTAGCGGGTGGGATTCACCCCTCCACTTT. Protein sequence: CASSFSGWDSPLHF.

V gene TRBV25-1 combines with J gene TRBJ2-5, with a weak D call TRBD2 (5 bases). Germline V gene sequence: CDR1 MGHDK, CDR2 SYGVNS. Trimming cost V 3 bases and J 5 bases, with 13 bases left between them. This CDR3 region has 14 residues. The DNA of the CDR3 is TGTGCCAGCAGTGAGGCCGGCGGGCGGGAGACCCAGTACTTC. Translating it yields CASSEAGGRETQYF.

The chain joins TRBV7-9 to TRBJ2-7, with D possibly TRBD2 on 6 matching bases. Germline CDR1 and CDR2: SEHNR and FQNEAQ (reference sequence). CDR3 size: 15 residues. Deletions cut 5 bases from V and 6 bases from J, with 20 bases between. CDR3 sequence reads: CASSPRGGEDREQYF. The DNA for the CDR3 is TGTGCCAGCAGCCCGCGTGGCGGGGAAGATCGCGAGCAGTACTTC. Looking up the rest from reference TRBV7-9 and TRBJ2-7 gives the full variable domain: DTGVSQNPRHKITKRGQNVTFRCDPISEHNRLYWYRQTLGQGPEFLTYFQNEAQLEKSRLLSDRFSAERPKGSFSTLEIQRTEQGDSAMYLCASSPRGGEDREQYFGPGTRLTVT.

The CDR3 nucleotides are TGTGCCAGCAGCCCACCCCCCGCGACAGGGCCTGGGGCCAACGTCCTGACTTTC. Amino acids: CASSPPPATGPGANVLTF. The V gene is TRBV3-1 (or the pseudogene TRBV3-2), the J gene TRBJ2-6; TRBD1 matches 7 bases. Trimming removed 4 bases from V and 2 bases from J; junction bases left unmatched: 11. From germline, CDR1 is LGHDT and CDR2 YNNKEL (reference sequence). This CDR3 spans 18 amino acids.

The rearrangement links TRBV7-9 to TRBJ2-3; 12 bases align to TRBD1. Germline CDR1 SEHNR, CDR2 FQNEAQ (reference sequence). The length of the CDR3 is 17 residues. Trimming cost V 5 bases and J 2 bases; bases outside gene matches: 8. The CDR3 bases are TGTGCCAGCAGCCTTGGGACAGGGGGCTTTTACACAGATACGCAGTATTTT. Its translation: CASSLGTGGFYTDTQYF.

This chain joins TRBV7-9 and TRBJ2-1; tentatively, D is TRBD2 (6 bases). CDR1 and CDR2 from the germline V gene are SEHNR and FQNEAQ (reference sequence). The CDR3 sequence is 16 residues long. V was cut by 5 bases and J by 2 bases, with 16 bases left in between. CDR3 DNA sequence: TGTGCCAGCAGCGTAAGGCGCGGGGCACCCTACAATGAGCAGTTCTTC. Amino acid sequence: CASSVRRGAPYNEQFF.

As DNA, the CDR3 is TGTGCCAGTAGTTCGGACAACGGCTACGAGCAGTACTTC. It is translated as CASSSDNGYEQYF. This chain uses TRBV19 with TRBJ2-7, with D possibly being TRBD1 (5 bases). V lost 5 bases and J 3 bases, leaving 11 bases between the germline ends. In germline, CDR1 is LNHDA, CDR2 SQIVND (reference sequence). The CDR3 loop spans 13 amino acids.

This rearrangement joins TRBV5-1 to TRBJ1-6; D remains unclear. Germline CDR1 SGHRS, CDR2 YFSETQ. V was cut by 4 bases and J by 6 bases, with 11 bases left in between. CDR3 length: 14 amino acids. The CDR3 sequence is CASSTGLTNSPLHF. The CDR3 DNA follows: TGCGCCAGCAGCACTGGACTGACTAATTCACCCCTCCACTTT.

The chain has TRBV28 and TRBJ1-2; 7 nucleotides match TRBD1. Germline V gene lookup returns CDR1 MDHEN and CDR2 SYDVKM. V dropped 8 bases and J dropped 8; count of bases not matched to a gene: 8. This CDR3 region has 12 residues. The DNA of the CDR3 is TGTGCCAGCCTAAGGGGGCGCCTCGGCTACACCTTC. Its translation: CASLRGRLGYTF.

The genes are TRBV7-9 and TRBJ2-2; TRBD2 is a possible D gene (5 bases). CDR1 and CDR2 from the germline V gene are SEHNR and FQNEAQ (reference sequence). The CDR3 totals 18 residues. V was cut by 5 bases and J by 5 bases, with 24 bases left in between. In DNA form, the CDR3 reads TGTGCCAGCAGCCCACCTGATCTCTGGGGAGTGTATACCGGGGAGCTGTTTTTT. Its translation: CASSPPDLWGVYTGELFF.

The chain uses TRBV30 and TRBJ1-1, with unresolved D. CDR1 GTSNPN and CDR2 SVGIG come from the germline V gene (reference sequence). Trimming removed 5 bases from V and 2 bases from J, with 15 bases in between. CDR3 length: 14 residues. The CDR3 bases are TGTGCCTGGGCCAAGACACATACCAACACTGAAGCTTTCTTT. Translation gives CAWAKTHTNTEAFF.

CDR3 region: CASSLAGITDTQYF. For the CDR3, the DNA is TGCGCCAGCAGCTTGGCGGGTATCACAGATACGCAGTATTTT. The V and J genes are TRBV5-1 and TRBJ2-3; D is uncertain. Looked up from germline, CDR1 is SGHRS and CDR2 is YFSETQ. The CDR3 has 14 amino acids. The V end lost 0 bases, the J end lost 2 bases, and 7 bases lay between the germline ends.

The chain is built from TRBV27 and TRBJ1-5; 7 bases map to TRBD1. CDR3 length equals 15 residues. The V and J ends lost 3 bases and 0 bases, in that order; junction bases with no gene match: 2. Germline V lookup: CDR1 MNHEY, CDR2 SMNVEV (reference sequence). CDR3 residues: CASSLTGISNQPQHF. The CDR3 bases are TGTGCCAGCAGTTTGACAGGGATTAGCAATCAGCCCCAGCATTTT.

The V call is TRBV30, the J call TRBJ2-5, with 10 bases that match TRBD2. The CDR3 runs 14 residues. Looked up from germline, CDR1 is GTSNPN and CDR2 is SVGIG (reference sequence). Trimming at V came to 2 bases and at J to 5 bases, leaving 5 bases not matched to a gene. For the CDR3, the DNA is TGTGCCTGGAGTAGCGGGGGGGCTGGGGAGACCCAGTACTTC. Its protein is CAWSSGGAGETQYF. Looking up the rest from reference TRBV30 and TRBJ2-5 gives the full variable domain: SQTIHQWPATLVQPVGSPLSLECTVEGTSNPNLYWYRQAAGRGLQLLFYSVGIGQISSEVPQNLSASRPQDRQFILSSKKLLLSDSGFYLCAWSSGGAGETQYFGPGTRLLVL.

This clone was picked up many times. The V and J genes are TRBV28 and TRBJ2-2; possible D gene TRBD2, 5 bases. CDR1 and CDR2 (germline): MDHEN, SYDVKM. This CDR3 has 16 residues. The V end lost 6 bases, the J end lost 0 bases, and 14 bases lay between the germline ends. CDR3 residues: CASRPDLFANTGELFF. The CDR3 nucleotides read TGTGCCAGCAGGCCGGACTTATTCGCGAACACCGGGGAGCTGTTTTTT.

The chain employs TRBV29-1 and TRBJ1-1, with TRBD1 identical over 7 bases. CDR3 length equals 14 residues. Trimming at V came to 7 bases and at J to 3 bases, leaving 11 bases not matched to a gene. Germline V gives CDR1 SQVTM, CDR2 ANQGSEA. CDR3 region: CSAKTGAQDTEAFF. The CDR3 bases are TGCAGCGCCAAAACAGGGGCCCAGGACACTGAAGCTTTCTTT.

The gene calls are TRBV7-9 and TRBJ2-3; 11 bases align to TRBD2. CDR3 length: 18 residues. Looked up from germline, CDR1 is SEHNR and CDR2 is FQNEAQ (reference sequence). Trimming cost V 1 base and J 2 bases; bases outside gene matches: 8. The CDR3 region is CASSLVVASGGTTDTQYF. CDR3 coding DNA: TGTGCCAGCAGCTTAGTAGTGGCTAGCGGGGGGACCACAGATACGCAGTATTTT.

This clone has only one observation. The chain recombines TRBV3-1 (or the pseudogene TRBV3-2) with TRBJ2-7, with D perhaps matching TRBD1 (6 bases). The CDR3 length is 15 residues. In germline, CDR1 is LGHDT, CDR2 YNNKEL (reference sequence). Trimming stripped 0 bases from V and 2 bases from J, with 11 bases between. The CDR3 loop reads CASSQEVGQPYEQYF. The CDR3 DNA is TGTGCCAGCAGCCAAGAGGTAGGACAGCCCTACGAGCAGTACTTC.

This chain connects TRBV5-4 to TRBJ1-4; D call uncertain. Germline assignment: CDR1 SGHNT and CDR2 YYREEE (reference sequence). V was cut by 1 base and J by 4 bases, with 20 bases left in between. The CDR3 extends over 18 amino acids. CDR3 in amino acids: CASSLSSGRAGSNEKLFF. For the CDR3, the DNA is TGTGCCAGCAGCTTGTCGTCTGGTCGAGCCGGTAGTAATGAAAAACTGTTTTTT.

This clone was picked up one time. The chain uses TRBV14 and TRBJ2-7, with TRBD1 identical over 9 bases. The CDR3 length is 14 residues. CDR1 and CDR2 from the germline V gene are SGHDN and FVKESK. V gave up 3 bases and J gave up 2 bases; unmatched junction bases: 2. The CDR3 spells CASSHGTGPYEQYF. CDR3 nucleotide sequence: TGTGCCAGCAGCCACGGGACAGGGCCCTACGAGCAGTACTTC.

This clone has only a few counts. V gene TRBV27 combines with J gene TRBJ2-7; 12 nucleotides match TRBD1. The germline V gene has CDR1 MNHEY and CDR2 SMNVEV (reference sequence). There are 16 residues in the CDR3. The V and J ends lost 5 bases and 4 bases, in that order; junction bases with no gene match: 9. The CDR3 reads CASSILGTGGFYEQYF. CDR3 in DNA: TGTGCCAGCAGTATCCTTGGGACAGGGGGCTTTTACGAGCAGTACTTC.

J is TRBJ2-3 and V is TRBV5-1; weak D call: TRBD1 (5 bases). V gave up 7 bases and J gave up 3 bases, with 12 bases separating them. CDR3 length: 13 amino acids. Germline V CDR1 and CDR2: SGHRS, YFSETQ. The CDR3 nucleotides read TGCGCCAGCGGTAGGGGTGGGACAGATACGCAGTATTTT. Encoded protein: CASGRGGTDTQYF.